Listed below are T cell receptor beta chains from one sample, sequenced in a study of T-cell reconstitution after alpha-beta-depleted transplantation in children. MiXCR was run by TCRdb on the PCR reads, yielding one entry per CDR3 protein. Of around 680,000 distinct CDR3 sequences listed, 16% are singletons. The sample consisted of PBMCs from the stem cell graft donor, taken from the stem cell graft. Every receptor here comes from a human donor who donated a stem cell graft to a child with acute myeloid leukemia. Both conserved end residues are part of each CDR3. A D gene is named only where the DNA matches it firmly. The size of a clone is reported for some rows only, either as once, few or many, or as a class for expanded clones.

DNA: TGTGCCAGCAGCGTACGCGGGGGGGAGTACCAAGAGACCCAGTACTTC
CDR3: CASSVRGGEYQETQYF
J: TRBJ2-5
V: TRBV7-8
size: -
D: TRBD2

DNA: TGCAGTGGGGAGATGTTTGGGGCGCTAGCCAAAAACATTCAGTACTTC
CDR3: CSGEMFGALAKNIQYF
J: TRBJ2-4
V: TRBV20-1
size: many
D: -

DNA: TGCAGTGCTAGAGATATAGTGAGCAGGGAGACCCAGTACTTC
CDR3: CSARDIVSRETQYF
J: TRBJ2-5
V: TRBV20-1
size: many
D: -

DNA: TGCAGTGCTAGAGTAGACCGGAGCTCCTACAATGAGCAGTTCTTC
CDR3: CSARVDRSSYNEQFF
J: TRBJ2-1
V: TRBV20-1
size: many
D: -

DNA: TGCGCCAGCAGTAACCCGGACAGCCAGAATGAAAAACTGTTTTTT
CDR3: CASSNPDSQNEKLFF
J: TRBJ1-4
V: TRBV10-2
size: few
D: -

DNA: TGCGCCAGCAGCCAAGATTGGGGGGGACGACAAGAGACCCAGTACTTC
CDR3: CASSQDWGGRQETQYF
J: TRBJ2-5
V: TRBV4-1
size: -
D: TRBD2

DNA: TGTGCCAGCATTGCGGTGGGAACCGGGGAGCTGTTTTTT
CDR3: CASIAVGTGELFF
J: TRBJ2-2
V: TRBV6-1
size: few
D: -

DNA: TGTGCCAGCAGCCAAGTTTGGGGGGATGAGCAGTTCTTC
CDR3: CASSQVWGDEQFF
J: TRBJ2-1
V: TRBV4-2
size: many
D: -

DNA: TGCAGTGCTCCTCGGGACACCCGAAGGGTCACTGAAGCTTTCTTT
CDR3: CSAPRDTRRVTEAFF
J: TRBJ1-1
V: TRBV20-1
size: many
D: -

DNA: TGCGCCAGCGCGACGGTTAGCAATCAGCCCCAGCATTTT
CDR3: CASATVSNQPQHF
J: TRBJ1-5
V: TRBV10-2
size: -
D: -

DNA: TGTGCCTGGGAGCCCAGGGGGGGGATAAACTACAATGAGCAGTTCTTC
CDR3: CAWEPRGGINYNEQFF
J: TRBJ2-1
V: TRBV30
size: -
D: -

DNA: TGTGCCAGCAGTTTTGGGGTCCTCACAGATACGCAGTATTTT
CDR3: CASSFGVLTDTQYF
J: TRBJ2-3
V: TRBV12-3/TRBV12-4
size: -
D: -

DNA: TGTGCCAGCAGCTTAGTATGGCGGGGGGACCCCCCAGAGACCCAGTACTTC
CDR3: CASSLVWRGDPPETQYF
J: TRBJ2-5
V: TRBV7-6
size: -
D: TRBD2